This T cell receptor beta chain comes out of a study of post-analysis software for immune sequencing data. Study conclusions and caveats: Controls significantly exceeded multiple sclerosis patients in normalized Chao1 diversity. When patients were compared with controls, five TRBV segments were more frequent, TRBV5-6, TRBV5-1 and TRBV20-1 among them. Strong co-clustering by F measure was evident for samples that had been prepared in the same batch.

This clonotype was observed a handful of times. The antigen is unknown. Looked up from germline, CDR1 is SEHNR and CDR2 is FQNEAQ (reference sequence). After removal of 3 bases from V and 4 bases from J, the junction contained 9 bases not matched to a gene. The CDR3 spans 15 residues. cDNA libraries of TCR beta carried unique molecular identifiers. MiXCR, run by TCRdb on the PCR reads, gives a single entry per CDR3 protein. Here the sample spans approximately 730,000 distinct CDR3 sequences, about 27% being singletons. The chain uses TRBV7-9 and TRBJ2-7, with TRBD2 matching 7 bases. The sequenced sample was blood. The sequence was obtained from a girl under 18 with multiple sclerosis. The CDR3 nucleotides are TGTGCCAGCAGCTTGACCCCGGGACTACTGTACGAGCAGTACTTC. It specifies CASSLTPGLLYEQYF.